This entry features one T cell receptor (beta chain) sequence. Its antigen is as yet unknown. The record originates from a study of cytomegalovirus exposure and HLA in healthy donors. General study findings and limits: The study dropped some indistinguishable V segments, TRBV6-2 and TRBV6-3 among them.

V shed 3 bases, J shed 0 bases, and the junction held 1 base outside the gene matches. The CDR3 length is 13 residues. Germline V gene sequence: CDR1 GTSNPN, CDR2 SVGIG (reference sequence). The PCR ran on 60 Vbeta and 13 Jbeta primers. Here immunoSEQ multiplex PCR was the method, and the copy in TCRdb shows in-frame clones only, minus some. The data hold 150,000 to 200,000 clones, with about 65% observed a single time. J is TRBJ1-1 and V is TRBV30; 7 positions agree with TRBD1. The material sequenced was PBMCs. This TCR derives from a girl aged 5-17 years in good health and CMV-seronegative. The CDR3 reads CAWRGQMNTEAFF. The CDR3, as DNA: TGTGCCTGGAGGGGACAGATGAACACTGAAGCTTTCTTT.